Listed here are 9 T cell receptor beta chains from one sample, sequenced in a study of technical replicates of blood from a handful of donors. Assay used: immunoSEQ multiplex PCR; TCRdb lists only in-frame clones, some missing. The table records around 97,000 clones, about 95% of them present only once. Sample: T cells isolated from PBMCs. Source of these receptors: a human donor in good health.

This sequence joins TRBV7-8 and TRBJ2-5; tentative D call: TRBD1 (6 bases). V lost 2 bases and J 6 bases, leaving 16 bases between the germline ends. This CDR3 has 15 amino acids. Per the germline V gene, CDR1 is SGHVS and CDR2 is FQNEAQ. The CDR3 reads CASSLMGAKGKTQYF. The DNA of the CDR3 is TGTGCCAGCAGCTTAATGGGGGCAAAAGGGAAGACCCAGTACTTC. Full variable domain (missing parts from reference TRBV7-8 and TRBJ2-5): GAGVSQSPRYKVAKRGQDVALRCDPISGHVSLFWYQQALGQGPEFLTYFQNEAQLDKSGLPSDRFFAERPEGSVSTLKIQRTQQEDSAVYLCASSLMGAKGKTQYFGPGTRLLVL.

The chain links TRBV11-2 to TRBJ1-2, with a tentative D call TRBD1 (6 bases). Germline assignment: CDR1 SGHAT and CDR2 FQNNGV. CDR3 size: 16 residues. Between the trimmed V and J ends, which lost 1 base and 2 bases, there was a span of 14 bases. The CDR3 sequence is CASSLGPTGGNYGYTF. The CDR3 DNA reads as TGTGCCAGCAGCTTAGGACCGACAGGAGGAAACTATGGCTACACCTTC.

This clone came up once. In DNA form, the CDR3 reads TGTGCCAGCAACGCCGGGACTAGTTCTGGGGAGACCCAGTACTTC. This codes for CASNAGTSSGETQYF. This sequence joins TRBV7-6 and TRBJ2-5, with 8 bases lining up with TRBD2. With 7 bases clipped from V and 5 bases from J, the junction kept 12 bases outside the gene matches. The length of the CDR3 is 15 residues. Germline-derived CDR1 and CDR2 are SGHVS and FNYEAQ.

This chain uses TRBV6-5 with TRBJ1-1; D not resolved. CDR1 MNHEY and CDR2 SVGAGI come from the germline V gene. Trimming pared 1 base from V and 5 bases from J, leaving 11 bases between. This CDR3 has 14 amino acids. CDR3 sequence reads: CASSYYSSGTEAFF. The CDR3 DNA reads TGTGCCAGCAGTTACTACAGTAGTGGGACTGAAGCTTTCTTT.

V gene TRBV27 combines with J gene TRBJ2-3; a weak D match, TRBD2 (5 bases). CDR3 length equals 11 residues. Trimming stripped 8 bases from V and 2 bases from J, with 5 bases between. Germline lookup yields CDR1 MNHEY and CDR2 SMNVEV (reference sequence). The CDR3 region is CASGLTDTQYF. In DNA, the CDR3 is TGTGCCAGCGGACTCACAGATACGCAGTATTTT.

V gene TRBV5-1 combines with J gene TRBJ2-5; D is unresolved. The germline V gene encodes CDR1 SGHRS and CDR2 YFSETQ. The CDR3 is 12 residues long. Trimming left V 4 bases short and J 1 base short, with 5 bases between. This CDR3 reads CASSQSQETQYF. The CDR3 DNA sequence: TGCGCCAGCAGCCAGTCCCAAGAGACCCAGTACTTC.

The CDR3 spells CASSSQTGPYPNEQFF. The CDR3 DNA reads TGTGCCAGCAGCTCACAGACAGGGCCCTATCCAAATGAGCAGTTCTTC. The chain is built from TRBV13 and TRBJ2-1; 7 nucleotides align to TRBD1. The V gene end was trimmed by 4 bases and the J gene end by 7 bases; junction bases not matched to a gene: 13. The germline gives CDR1 PRHDT, CDR2 FYEKMQ (reference sequence). The CDR3 is 16 residues long.

The chain is built from TRBV30 and TRBJ2-2; 7 bases agree with TRBD1. CDR3 length equals 17 residues. Losses at the gene ends were 8 bases for V and 2 bases for J; bases not matched to a gene: 17. Germline V gene sequence: CDR1 GTSNPN, CDR2 SVGIG (reference sequence). The CDR3 region has the DNA TGTGCCCGAGCTTTATGGGCAGGGACAGCAAACACCGGGGAGCTGTTTTTT. It encodes CARALWAGTANTGELFF.

The J gene is TRBJ1-3, the V gene TRBV4-3, with 9 bases fitting TRBD1. This CDR3 comprises 15 residues. Germline assignment: CDR1 LGHNA and CDR2 YSLEER. Trimming at V came to 4 bases and at J to 2 bases, leaving 3 bases not matched to a gene. In nucleotides, the CDR3 is TGCGCCAGCAGCCTAACAGGGGGCGCTGGAAACACCATATATTTT. Protein product: CASSLTGGAGNTIYF.